The 14 T cell receptor beta chains below all came from one sample that was sequenced in a study of blood T cell repertoires in COVID-19 (dated by TCRdb to about 2020). Library generation was performed with the immunoSEQ multiplex PCR assay. As stored in TCRdb, this immuneACCESS dataset retains in-frame rearrangements with V and J assigned. A fraction of the clones does not appear; measured against another copy, unresolved V genes explain less than half of the discrepancy, and the remainder lacks a known reason. Counted in this sample were approximately 100,000 clones; 70% to 85% of them appeared once. The ten largest make up 14% to 15% of the sample. Sequencing was performed on peripheral blood. These receptors all stem from a woman in her sixties with acute or convalescent COVID-19.

This chain joins TRBV2 and TRBJ2-7; TRBD1 matches 9 bases. Germline CDR1 is SNHLY and CDR2 is FYNNEI. The CDR3 length is 13 residues. Germline trimming cut 6 bases from V and 6 bases from J; bases unmatched to any gene: 6. The CDR3 DNA reads TGTGCCAGCAGCGGGACAGGGCTCTCCGAGCAGTACTTC. Translating it yields CASSGTGLSEQYF.

This clone is a singleton in its sample. The V and J genes are TRBV3-1 (or the pseudogene TRBV3-2) and TRBJ2-7, with 8 nucleotides matching TRBD2. CDR1 and CDR2 (germline): LGHDT, YNNKEL (reference sequence). The CDR3 spans 16 residues. J lost 4 bases, V lost 4 bases, and 12 bases had no gene match. DNA of the CDR3: TGTGCCAGCAGCCTAGGTCCGGGGAGCGGGGGATACGAGCAGTACTTC. Residues: CASSLGPGSGGYEQYF.

This chain uses TRBV2 with TRBJ1-2; D remains unclear. The germline gives CDR1 SNHLY, CDR2 FYNNEI. V was clipped by 4 bases and J by 6 bases, with 12 bases between them. This CDR3 is 13 amino acids long. This chain's CDR3 is CASSVKRWDGYTF. The DNA of the CDR3 is TGTGCCAGCAGTGTTAAGAGGTGGGATGGCTACACCTTC.

This chain uses TRBV30 with TRBJ1-1; D perhaps matches TRBD1 (6 bases). Germline CDR1 is GTSNPN and CDR2 is SVGIG (reference sequence). Trimming removed 0 bases from V and 5 bases from J, with 13 bases in between. The CDR3 runs 14 residues. The CDR3 nucleotides are TGTGCCTGGAGTGTAGGGGGAAGTCGGACTGAAGCTTTCTTT. Amino acid sequence: CAWSVGGSRTEAFF.

The chain carries TRBV7-6 and TRBJ2-3; D uncertain. Germline CDR1 and CDR2: SGHVS and FNYEAQ. The CDR3 sequence is 16 residues long. V was clipped by 5 bases and J by 0 bases, with 15 bases between them. CDR3 in amino acids: CASSPGPSPSTDTQYF. The CDR3 DNA sequence: TGTGCCAGCAGCCCTGGGCCCTCCCCAAGCACAGATACGCAGTATTTT.

The chain joins TRBV5-1 to TRBJ2-5; no clear D. The germline V and J ends were trimmed by 4 bases and 5 bases, with 15 bases remaining between them. CDR3 length: 14 amino acids. CDR1 and CDR2 (germline): SGHRS, YFSETQ. The CDR3, as DNA: TGCGCCAGCAGCCCCGTCGCCCTCCAGGAGACCCAGTACTTC. This gives the protein CASSPVALQETQYF.

The V gene is TRBV7-9, the J gene TRBJ2-3; TRBD2 is a possible D gene (6 bases). Germline CDR1 reads SEHNR; CDR2 reads FQNEAQ (reference sequence). Trimming took 5 bases from V and 0 from J, leaving 15 bases between them. This CDR3 is 16 amino acids long. CDR3 in DNA: TGTGCCAGCAGCGTTTTTGTGGGGACTAGCACAGATACGCAGTATTTT. This translates into CASSVFVGTSTDTQYF.

The V call is TRBV5-1, the J call TRBJ1-1; the D gene is possibly TRBD1 (5 bases). Germline CDR1 is SGHRS and CDR2 is YFSETQ. V lost 4 bases and J 1 base, leaving 14 bases between the germline ends. This CDR3 has 15 amino acids. The CDR3 nucleotides are TGCGCCAGCAGCCCGCAGGGTGCCCGGAACACTGAAGCTTTCTTT. Encoded protein: CASSPQGARNTEAFF.

V usage is TRBV12-5 and J usage is TRBJ2-5; D may be TRBD1 (6 bases). Trimming removed 6 bases at V and 2 bases at J, with 16 bases between. This CDR3 contains 15 residues. Germline assignment: CDR1 LGHNT and CDR2 FRNRAP. CDR3 bases: TGTGCTAGTGGCAGCGGACAGCTTCAACAAGAGACCCAGTACTTC. Amino acid sequence: CASGSGQLQQETQYF.

This chain uses TRBV2 with TRBJ2-5; perhaps TRBD2 as D (5 bases). The germline gives CDR1 SNHLY, CDR2 FYNNEI. The CDR3 has 13 amino acids. V dropped 8 bases and J dropped 0 bases, with 10 bases sitting between them. The CDR3 loop reads CASSRGNQETQYF. In DNA form, the CDR3 reads TGTGCCAGCTCAAGAGGGAACCAAGAGACCCAGTACTTC.

This clone was seen ten or more times. The V and J genes are TRBV19 and TRBJ1-1; D is undetermined. V dropped 5 bases and J dropped 3 bases, with 13 bases sitting between them. Germline V lookup: CDR1 LNHDA, CDR2 SQIVND (reference sequence). This CDR3 has 14 residues. The CDR3 DNA is TGTGCCAGTAGTTCATCGGATGAGGACACTGAAGCTTTCTTT. It specifies CASSSSDEDTEAFF.

In its sample, this clone was seen once. CDR3 in DNA: TGTGCCAGCGGAGGAGTAGCGGGAGTCCGGGATACGCAGTATTTT. Its protein product is CASGGVAGVRDTQYF. The J gene is TRBJ2-3, the V gene TRBV6-5; 9 bases are shared with TRBD2. This CDR3 comprises 15 residues. Germline lookup yields CDR1 MNHEY and CDR2 SVGAGI. With V trimmed by 8 bases and J by 6 bases, 12 bases remained unmatched.

This clone was counted once. J is TRBJ2-5 and V is TRBV19, with TRBD2 identical over 12 bases. Per the germline V gene, CDR1 is LNHDA and CDR2 is SQIVND (reference sequence). The CDR3 extends over 18 amino acids. The V gene end was trimmed by 5 bases and the J gene end by 1 base; junction bases not matched to a gene: 11. CDR3 residues: CASSQTPWTSGTQETQYF. In nucleotides, the CDR3 is TGTGCCAGTAGTCAGACTCCGTGGACTAGCGGGACCCAAGAGACCCAGTACTTC.

This sequence joins TRBV14 and TRBJ2-5; 7 bases line up with TRBD2. The CDR3 spans 16 residues. The junction had 8 bases not matched to a gene; V was cut back by 3 bases and J by 1 base. CDR1 SGHDN and CDR2 FVKESK come from the germline V gene. CDR3: CASSQRLAVVQETQYF. CDR3 bases: TGTGCCAGCAGCCAGAGGCTAGCGGTAGTCCAAGAGACCCAGTACTTC. The full variable domain, with the rest looked up from reference TRBV14 and TRBJ2-5, is EAGVTQFPSHSVIEKGQTVTLRCDPISGHDNLYWYRRVMGKEIKFLLHFVKESKQDESGMPNNRFLAERTGGTYSTLKVQPAELEDSGVYFCASSQRLAVVQETQYFGPGTRLLVL.